Listed below are T cell receptor beta chains from one sample, sequenced in a study of cytomegalovirus exposure and HLA in healthy donors. Assay: immunoSEQ multiplex PCR; the TCRdb copy retains only in-frame clones and omits some. The sample shows around 140,000 clones, 65% to 90% of them seen only once. The sequencing sample was made of PBMCs. These receptors all come from a woman in her 30s in good health and CMV-seronegative. The CDR3 runs from the conserved cysteine through the conserved F or W. The D gene is left open where the match is weak.

v_gene	d_gene	j_gene	CDR3aa
TRBV2	NA	TRBJ1-6	CASSLEERDWNNSPLHF
TRBV10-1	NA	TRBJ2-7	CASSESSGGLYEQYF
TRBV11-2	TRBD2	TRBJ2-1	CASSSGLGGNEQFF
TRBV18	TRBD1	TRBJ1-1	CASSPRLVGTGFSNTEAFF
TRBV29-1	NA	TRBJ1-1	CSVSGRTEAFF
TRBV5-1	TRBD2	TRBJ2-7	CASSSGGGSGEQYF
TRBV7-9	NA	TRBJ2-3	CASSLGADITWDTQYF
TRBV15	NA	TRBJ1-3	CATSRDRGYGNTIYF
TRBV7-8	NA	TRBJ1-2	CASSMPYDTSNYGYTF
TRBV30	NA	TRBJ2-1	CAWSVTGIYNEQFF
TRBV2	NA	TRBJ2-7	CASSDQGEQYF
TRBV5-6	NA	TRBJ2-7	CASSPTWPSVRNEQYF
TRBV6-1	TRBD1	TRBJ2-7	CASSEPGTGFYEQYF
TRBV11-2	NA	TRBJ2-3	CASSTSRQTTDTQYF
TRBV28	TRBD1	TRBJ1-2	CASSFPGTVGGYTF
TRBV6-5	TRBD1	TRBJ1-6	CASSLDRGGSPLHF
TRBV4-1	NA	TRBJ1-2	CASSQNPWAQYTF
TRBV30	TRBD1	TRBJ2-1	CAITRGQGLEQFF
TRBV30	TRBD1	TRBJ1-2	CAWSRQGAVGYTF
TRBV5-6	NA	TRBJ2-7	CASSLGASPLGGQYF
TRBV7-8	TRBD2	TRBJ2-2	CASRPRGLAGDTGELFF
TRBV20-1	NA	TRBJ2-3	CSPRADTQYF
TRBV7-3	NA	TRBJ2-3	CASSLTHRGTDADTQYF
TRBV11-3	NA	TRBJ2-7	CASSPNGRAYEQYF
TRBV29-1	NA	TRBJ1-1	CSVEPGMNTEAFF
TRBV7-3	NA	TRBJ1-2	CASSLTGRGLGYTF
TRBV19	NA	TRBJ2-5	CASSSHPRGGQETQYF
TRBV7-8	NA	TRBJ2-7	CASSADRTYEQYF
TRBV5-1	NA	TRBJ2-1	CASSQQAGRNEQFF
TRBV27	TRBD2	TRBJ2-7	CASSRTSSYEQYF
TRBV7-9	NA	TRBJ2-5	CASSSLQETQYF
TRBV11-2	NA	TRBJ1-1	CASSFEQGVTEAFF
TRBV10-1	NA	TRBJ1-4	CASSTGRNEKLFF
TRBV28	NA	TRBJ2-7	CASSLTQGRMQYF
TRBV4-1	TRBD1	TRBJ1-2	CASSTRFDREGGYTF
TRBV13	NA	TRBJ2-7	CASSLGGTGWTYEQYF
TRBV6-5	TRBD1	TRBJ1-1	CASKTYRGRFTEAFF